Below are 8 T cell receptor beta chains sequenced from a single sample in a study of T-cell reconstitution after alpha-beta-depleted transplantation in children. TCRbeta library construction was performed incorporating unique molecular identifiers. TCRdb redid the calling of the PCR reads with MiXCR, one entry per CDR3 protein. The top ten clones hold about 9.4% of a sample with 250,000 to 300,000 distinct CDR3 sequences, 9.9% of them seen once. Sample: PBMCs from the stem cell graft donor, taken from the stem cell graft. The receptor set was obtained from a human donor who donated a stem cell graft to a child with SCID.

The CDR3 loop reads CSASEGGTGNTQYF. The DNA for the CDR3 is TGCAGTGCTAGTGAGGGCGGTACCGGGAATACGCAGTATTTT. The chain combines TRBV20-1 with TRBJ2-3, with D maybe TRBD2 (5 bases). CDR1 DFQATT and CDR2 SNEGSKA come from the germline V gene (reference sequence). The CDR3 totals 14 residues. The V and J ends lost 3 bases and 7 bases respectively, with 17 bases between them.

This clonotype was detected a few times. The J gene is TRBJ2-1, the V gene TRBV7-2; 7 bases agree with TRBD2. The CDR3 sequence is 16 residues long. J gave up 4 bases and V 1 base, and 7 bases lay outside the gene matches. Germline CDR1 SGHTA, CDR2 FQGNSA. The CDR3 bases are TGTGCCAGCAGCTTAGACACAGCGGGGCTTTACAATGAGCAGTTCTTC. Residues: CASSLDTAGLYNEQFF.

This clonotype was observed a handful of times. This chain uses TRBV7-9 with TRBJ2-7; 11 bases are a match to TRBD1. The CDR3 is 14 amino acids. V lost 5 bases and J lost 3; bases outside the gene matches: 3. Germline V gene data show CDR1 as SEHNR and CDR2 as FQNEAQ (reference sequence). The CDR3 loop is CASSRTGGFYEQYF. CDR3 coding DNA: TGTGCCAGCAGCCGGACAGGGGGCTTCTACGAGCAGTACTTC.

This clonotype has more than one count but fewer than ten. This chain joins TRBV5-6 and TRBJ1-2; no clear D. The V end was cut by 0 bases, the J end by 6 bases, with 9 bases between. In germline, CDR1 is SGHDT, CDR2 YYEEEE. This CDR3 contains 13 residues. In DNA, the CDR3 is TGTGCCAGCAGCTTGGACAGCGCGCATGGCTACACCTTC. Translated, it gives CASSLDSAHGYTF.

There are many counts of this clonotype. V is TRBV4-1 and J is TRBJ2-7; 9 positions match TRBD2. After removal of 0 bases from V and 3 bases from J, the junction contained 12 bases not matched to a gene. Germline lookup yields CDR1 MGHRA and CDR2 YSYEKL. The CDR3 is 18 amino acids. CDR3 sequence reads: CASSQDYPPLAGFYEQYF. The CDR3 DNA sequence: TGCGCCAGCAGCCAAGATTATCCTCCTCTAGCGGGGTTCTACGAGCAGTACTTC.

This clonotype was seen repeatedly, ten times or more. The chain recombines TRBV9 with TRBJ2-1; TRBD2 matches 10 bases. Germline loops: CDR1 SGDLS, CDR2 YYNGEE. With V trimmed by 3 bases and J by 7 bases, 7 bases remained unmatched. The CDR3 loop spans 15 amino acids. The CDR3 reads CASSGSGGAHNEQFF. As DNA, the CDR3 is TGTGCCAGCAGCGGGAGCGGGGGGGCTCATAATGAGCAGTTCTTC.

A remark on this clonotype: It may be a read error: a sequence one base away is much more abundant. V gene TRBV28 combines with J gene TRBJ2-1; TRBD2 matches 11 bases. The trim removed 3 bases at V and 6 bases at J, leaving 4 bases unmatched. Germline V gene lookup returns CDR1 MDHEN and CDR2 SYDVKM. The CDR3 loop spans 15 amino acids. The CDR3 region is CASSFGTSGSNEQFF. DNA for the CDR3: TGTGCCAGCAGTTTCGGGACTAGCGGCTCCAATGAGCAGTTCTTC. The entire variable domain, with the rest obtained from reference TRBV28 and TRBJ2-1, is as follows: DVKVTQSSRYLVKRTGEKVFLECVQDMDHENMFWYRQDPGLGLRLIYFSYDVKMKEKGDIPEGYSVSREKKERFSLILESASTNQTSMYLCASSFGTSGSNEQFFGPGTRLTVL.

This clonotype was counted between two and nine times. The genes are TRBV12-3 or TRBV12-4 and TRBJ2-3; possible D gene TRBD1, 6 bases. Trimming took off 6 bases at V and 1 base at J, with 14 bases between the two ends. CDR3 length: 15 amino acids. The CDR3 nucleotides are TGTGCCAGCAGGGGCTCCAACAGGGGCACAGATACGCAGTATTTT. It yields the protein CASRGSNRGTDTQYF.